One sample yielded the 9 T cell receptor beta chains listed below, sequenced in a study of shared clonotypes between healthy human individuals. Terminally differentiated effector memory CD45RA+ cells were left out of the naive CD8 fraction, which was CD45RO-negative and positively selected for CCR7. Sequencing used immunoSEQ multiplex PCR; TCRdb keeps in-frame clones, though not all of them. The sample has about 2 million clones, about 95% seen once. Material for sequencing was naive CD8+ T cells sorted from blood. These receptors originate from a man aged 18-30 years in good health.

V is TRBV30 and J is TRBJ2-6, with D possibly matching TRBD2 (5 bases). CDR1 and CDR2 from the germline V gene are GTSNPN and SVGIG (reference sequence). The CDR3 is 12 amino acids. The CDR3 bases are TGTGCGAGGGAATCTGGGGCCAACGTCCTGACTTTC. Translated: CARESGANVLTF.

This sequence joins TRBV6-5 and TRBJ1-2; D may be TRBD1 (6 bases). Trimming left V 8 bases short and J 4 bases short, with 11 bases between. This CDR3 is 12 amino acids long. The germline V gene encodes CDR1 MNHEY and CDR2 SVGAGI. CDR3 in amino acids: CASRQDSYGYTF. CDR3 nucleotide sequence: TGTGCCAGCCGACAGGATAGCTATGGCTACACCTTC.

V is TRBV10-2 and J is TRBJ2-6; 7 nucleotides agree with TRBD2. This CDR3 has 19 residues. J lost 2 bases, V lost 3 bases, and 13 bases had no gene match. Germline-derived CDR1 and CDR2 are WSHSY and SAAADI. CDR3 DNA sequence: TGCGCCAGCAGTGATTGGGAGGGCTGGGGAACCACTGGGGCCAACGTCCTGACTTTC. Protein sequence: CASSDWEGWGTTGANVLTF.

On this clone itself: Other DNA sequences in this specimen translate into the identical CDR3. The chain recombines TRBV27 with TRBJ2-7; possible D gene TRBD1, 8 bases. CDR3 length: 14 amino acids. Deletions cut 2 bases from V and 3 bases from J, with 11 bases between. Germline CDR1 is MNHEY and CDR2 is SMNVEV (reference sequence). The CDR3 spells CASSLTGGVYEQYF. DNA for the CDR3: TGTGCCAGCAGTTTAACAGGGGGGGTCTACGAGCAGTACTTC.

This chain joins TRBV30 and TRBJ1-1; no clear D gene. The length of the CDR3 is 11 residues. Germline values: CDR1 GTSNPN, CDR2 SVGIG (reference sequence). The germline V and J ends were trimmed by 1 base and 8 bases, with 8 bases remaining between them. CDR3 residues: CAWSDQVEAFF. The DNA of the CDR3 is TGTGCCTGGAGTGATCAGGTAGAAGCTTTCTTT.

The genes are TRBV9 and TRBJ2-1; no clear D. This CDR3 has 18 residues. The V and J ends lost 0 bases and 1 base respectively, with 17 bases between them. The V gene's germline CDR1 is SGDLS and CDR2 YYNGEE. The CDR3: CASSVVGTADGSYNEQFF. The CDR3 nucleotides read TGTGCCAGCAGCGTAGTGGGCACCGCCGATGGTTCCTACAATGAGCAGTTCTTC.

This rearrangement joins TRBV5-4 to TRBJ2-5; D not certain. CDR3 length: 13 residues. CDR1 and CDR2 from the germline V gene are SGHNT and YYREEE (reference sequence). V was shortened by 3 bases and J by 2 bases, with 8 bases between the two germline ends. Here the CDR3 reads CASSSPLQETQYF. CDR3 sequence (DNA): TGTGCCAGCAGCTCGCCACTACAAGAGACCCAGTACTTC. Supplemented by reference TRBV5-4 and TRBJ2-5, the full variable domain reads ETGVTQSPTHLIKTRGQQVTLRCSSQSGHNTVSWYQQALGQGPQFIFQYYREEENGRGNFPPRFSGLQFPNYSSELNVNALELDDSALYLCASSSPLQETQYFGPGTRLLVL.

In the case of this clone: Its ends do not fully match the called genes, so a read error is possible. The chain combines TRBV5-1 with TRBJ1-2, with D uncertain. The CDR3 consists of 11 residues. The V gene's germline CDR1 is SGHRS and CDR2 YFSETQ. The CDR3 bases are TGCGCCAGCAGCTTGGTTCATCAGAAGGCCTTC. Translating it yields CASSLVHQKAF.

This chain connects TRBV5-1 to TRBJ2-3, with a tentative D call TRBD2 (5 bases). The CDR3 is made up of 18 amino acids. The V end was cut by 6 bases, the J end by 2 bases, with 25 bases between. Germline V gene sequence: CDR1 SGHRS, CDR2 YFSETQ. This CDR3 reads CASTYRGTHRANTDTQYF. The CDR3 nucleotides read TGCGCCAGCACGTATCGGGGAACGCATAGAGCAAACACAGATACGCAGTATTTT.